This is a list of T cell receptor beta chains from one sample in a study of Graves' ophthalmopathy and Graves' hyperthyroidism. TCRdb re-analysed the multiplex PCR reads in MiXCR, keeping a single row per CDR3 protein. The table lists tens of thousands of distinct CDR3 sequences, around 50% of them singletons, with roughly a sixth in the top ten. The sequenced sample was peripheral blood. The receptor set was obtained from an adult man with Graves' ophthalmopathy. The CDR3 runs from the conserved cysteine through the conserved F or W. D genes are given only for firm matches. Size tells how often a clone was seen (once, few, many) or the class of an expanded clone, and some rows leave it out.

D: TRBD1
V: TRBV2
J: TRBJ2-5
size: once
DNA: TGTGCCAGCAGTGAGCAGGACAGGGCTGAGACCCAGTACTTC
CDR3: CASSEQDRAETQYF

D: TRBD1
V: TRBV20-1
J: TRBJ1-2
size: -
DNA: TGCAGTGCCCCGGACAGGAAGAATTTCGCCTATAGCCACACCTTC
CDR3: CSAPDRKNFAYSHTF

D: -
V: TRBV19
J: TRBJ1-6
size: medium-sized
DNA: TGTGCCAGTAGTATAGGAGGGGCAGAAGGATCACCCCTCCACTTT
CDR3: CASSIGGAEGSPLHF

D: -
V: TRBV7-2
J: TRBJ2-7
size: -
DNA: TGTGCCAGCAGCTTAGCCCTTGGGGGAGGACCCTACGAGCAGTACTTC
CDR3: CASSLALGGGPYEQYF

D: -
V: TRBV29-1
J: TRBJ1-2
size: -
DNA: TGCAGCGTTGAGGCGGGGGGAGAGTTTGGCTACACCTTC
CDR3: CSVEAGGEFGYTF

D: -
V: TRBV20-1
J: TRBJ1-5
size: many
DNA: TGCAGTGCTAATAAACAAAACAATCAGCCCCAGCATTTT
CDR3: CSANKQNNQPQHF

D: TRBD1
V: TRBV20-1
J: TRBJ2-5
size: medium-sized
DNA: TGCAGTGCTAGTCCAGGGACAGGGGATGAGACCCAGTACTTC
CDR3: CSASPGTGDETQYF

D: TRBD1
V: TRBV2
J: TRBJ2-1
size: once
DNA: TGTGCCAGCAGCGCACAGGGGGCTAATGAGCAGTTCTTC
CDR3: CASSAQGANEQFF

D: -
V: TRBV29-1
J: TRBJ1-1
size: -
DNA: TGCAGCTCCGCGGCCGGGGGGGTTTCTATTGGTTTT
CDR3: CSSAAGGVSIGF

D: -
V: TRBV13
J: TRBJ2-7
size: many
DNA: TGTGCCAGCAGCTCCCTAGGCTACGAGCAGTACTTC
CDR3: CASSSLGYEQYF

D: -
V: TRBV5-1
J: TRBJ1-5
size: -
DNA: TGCGCCAGCAGCTTGGTACCGGGGGCCTCGAGCAATCAGCCCCAGCATTTT
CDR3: CASSLVPGASSNQPQHF

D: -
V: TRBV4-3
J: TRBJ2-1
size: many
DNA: TGCGCCAGCAGCCAAGTTGTCGGGTTCGGTGAGCAGTTCTTC
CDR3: CASSQVVGFGEQFF

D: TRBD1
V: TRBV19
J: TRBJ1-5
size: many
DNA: TGTGCCAGTAGTATGGGACAGACCTATCAGCCCCAGCATTTT
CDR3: CASSMGQTYQPQHF

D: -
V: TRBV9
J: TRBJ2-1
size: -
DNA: TGTGCCAGCGACCGGGGGCTAGATGTCAATGAGCAGTTCTTC
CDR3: CASDRGLDVNEQFF

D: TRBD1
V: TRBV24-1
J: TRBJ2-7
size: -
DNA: TGTGCCATCGAAACCGGGACAGGGACCTACGAGCAGTACTTC
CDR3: CAIETGTGTYEQYF

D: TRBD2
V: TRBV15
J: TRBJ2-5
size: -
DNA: TGTGCCACCAGCAGCCAGGGCGATAGCGGGGTCCAAGAGACCCAGTACTTC
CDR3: CATSSQGDSGVQETQYF

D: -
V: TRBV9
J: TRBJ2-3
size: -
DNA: -
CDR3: CASSFYICSATSGSTDTQYF

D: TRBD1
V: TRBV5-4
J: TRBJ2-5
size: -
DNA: TGTGCCAGCAGCAGCGGACAGGCCGAGACCCAGTACTTC
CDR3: CASSSGQAETQYF

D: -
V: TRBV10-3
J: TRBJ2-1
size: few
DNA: TGTGCCATCAGTGAAGGAGTCGGCAACAGCAATGAGCAGTTCTTC
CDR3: CAISEGVGNSNEQFF

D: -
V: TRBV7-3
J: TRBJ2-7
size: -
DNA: TGTGCCAGCAGCTTAAGTGTCCTTCCAGGCTACGAGCAGTACTTC
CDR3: CASSLSVLPGYEQYF

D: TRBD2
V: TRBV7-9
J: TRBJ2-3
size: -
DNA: TGTGCCAGCAGCTCTACTAGCGGGTTTCAAAGGGATACGCAGTATTTT
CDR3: CASSSTSGFQRDTQYF

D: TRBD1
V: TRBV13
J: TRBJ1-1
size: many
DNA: TGTGCCAGCAGCGCAAACAGGGGTGCCACTGAAGCTTTCTTT
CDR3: CASSANRGATEAFF

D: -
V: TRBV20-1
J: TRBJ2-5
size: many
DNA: TGCAGTGCCCCGTTGTGGGGTTCGGAGACCCAGTACTTC
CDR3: CSAPLWGSETQYF

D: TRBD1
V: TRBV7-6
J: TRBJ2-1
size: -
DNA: TGTGCCAGCAGCGCTACCCCGGGACAGGGGGCCCTTGAGCAGTTCTTC
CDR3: CASSATPGQGALEQFF

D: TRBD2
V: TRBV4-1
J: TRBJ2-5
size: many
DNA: TGCGCCAGCAGCCCACGGACTAGCGACGCGGAGACCCAGTACTTC
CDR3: CASSPRTSDAETQYF

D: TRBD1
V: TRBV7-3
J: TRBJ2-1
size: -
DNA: TGTGCCAGCAGCTTCAACGACAGGGTGGTAAATGAGCAGTTCTTC
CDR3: CASSFNDRVVNEQFF

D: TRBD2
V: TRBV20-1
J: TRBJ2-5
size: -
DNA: TGCAGTGCTCCCGGGACTAGCGGGCTAGAGACCCAGTACTTC
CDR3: CSAPGTSGLETQYF

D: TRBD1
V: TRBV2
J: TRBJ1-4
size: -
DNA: TGTGCCAGCAGTGAACCGGGGCCAGGGGGTAATGAAAAACTGTTTTTT
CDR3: CASSEPGPGGNEKLFF

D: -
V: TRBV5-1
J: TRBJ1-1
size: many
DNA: TGCGCCAGCAGTTCGGGGGTGAATACTGAAGCTTTCTTT
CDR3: CASSSGVNTEAFF

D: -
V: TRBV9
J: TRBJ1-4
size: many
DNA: TGTGCCAGCAGCCCTCGAAGCATATCTGGGCCAACGAGGGATAATGAAAAACTGTTTTTT
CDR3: CASSPRSISGPTRDNEKLFF

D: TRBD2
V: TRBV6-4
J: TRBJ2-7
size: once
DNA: TGTGCCAGCAGTGCCCTAGCGGGGGGCTCCTACGAGCAGTACTTC
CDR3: CASSALAGGSYEQYF

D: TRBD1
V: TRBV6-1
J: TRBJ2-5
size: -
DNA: TGTGCCAGCAGTGAAGCCGAGACAGGGGGCACAGAGACCCAGTACTTC
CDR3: CASSEAETGGTETQYF

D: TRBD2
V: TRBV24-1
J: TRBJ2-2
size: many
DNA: TGTGCCACCAGTGATTTGGCTAGCGGGAGTTCCACCGGGGAGCTGTTTTTT
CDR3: CATSDLASGSSTGELFF

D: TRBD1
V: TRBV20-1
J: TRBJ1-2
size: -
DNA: TGCAGTGCCAGCAGTGAAGCCGAGACAGGGGGCTATGGCTACACCTTC
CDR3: CSASSEAETGGYGYTF

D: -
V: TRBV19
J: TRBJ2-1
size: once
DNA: TGTGCCAGTAGTACGGCCCAGGGGATAAATGGGGAGCAGTTCTTC
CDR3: CASSTAQGINGEQFF

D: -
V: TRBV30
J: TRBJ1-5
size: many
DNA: TGTGCCTGGAGTGGGGAGGTTCGGGAGCCCCAGCATTTT
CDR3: CAWSGEVREPQHF

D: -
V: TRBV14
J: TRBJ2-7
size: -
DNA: TGTGCCAGCAGCCAAGATTGGGGGCCTAAGTACGAGCAGTACTTC
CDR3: CASSQDWGPKYEQYF

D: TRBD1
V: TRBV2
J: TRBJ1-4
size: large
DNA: TGTGCCAGCAGTGATGAAGTCACAGGGGGGGAATCTAATGAAAAACTGTTTTTT
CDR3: CASSDEVTGGESNEKLFF

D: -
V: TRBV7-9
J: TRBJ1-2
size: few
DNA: TGTGCCAGCAGCTTAGGTGGCAGGGCTAACTATGGCTACACCTTC
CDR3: CASSLGGRANYGYTF

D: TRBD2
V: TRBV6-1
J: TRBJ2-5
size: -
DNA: TGTGCCAGCAGTGAACTAGCGGGTTCCACAGATAGGAAGACCCAGTACTTC
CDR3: CASSELAGSTDRKTQYF